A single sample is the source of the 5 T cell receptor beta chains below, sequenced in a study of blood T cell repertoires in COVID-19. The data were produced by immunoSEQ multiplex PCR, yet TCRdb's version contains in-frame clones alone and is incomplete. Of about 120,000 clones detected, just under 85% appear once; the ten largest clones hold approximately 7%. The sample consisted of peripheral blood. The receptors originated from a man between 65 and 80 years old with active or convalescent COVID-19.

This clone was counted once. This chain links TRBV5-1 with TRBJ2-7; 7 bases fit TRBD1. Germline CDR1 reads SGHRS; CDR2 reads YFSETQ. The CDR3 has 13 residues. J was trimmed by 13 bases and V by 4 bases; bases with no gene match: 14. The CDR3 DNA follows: TGCGCCAGCAGCGAGGACCCCGGACAGGCGATATACTTC. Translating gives CASSEDPGQAIYF.

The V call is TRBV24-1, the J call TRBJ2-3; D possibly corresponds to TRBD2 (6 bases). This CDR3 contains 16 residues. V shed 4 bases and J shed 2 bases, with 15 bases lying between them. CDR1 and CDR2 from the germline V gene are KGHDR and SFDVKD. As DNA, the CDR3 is TGTGCCACCAGTGACCCCGGGACTGATCCCACAGATACGCAGTATTTT. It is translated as CATSDPGTDPTDTQYF.

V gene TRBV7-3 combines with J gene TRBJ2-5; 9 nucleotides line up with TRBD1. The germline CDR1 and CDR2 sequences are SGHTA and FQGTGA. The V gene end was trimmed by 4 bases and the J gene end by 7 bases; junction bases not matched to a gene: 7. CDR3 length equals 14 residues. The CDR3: CASSSTGGKGTQYF. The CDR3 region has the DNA TGTGCCAGCAGCTCTACAGGGGGCAAGGGGACCCAGTACTTC.

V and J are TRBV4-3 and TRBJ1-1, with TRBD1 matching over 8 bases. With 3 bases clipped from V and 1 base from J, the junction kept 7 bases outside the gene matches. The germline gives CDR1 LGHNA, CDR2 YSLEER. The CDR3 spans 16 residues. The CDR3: CASSQNRGFRNTEAFF. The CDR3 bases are TGCGCCAGCAGCCAGAACAGGGGGTTTAGGAACACTGAAGCTTTCTTT.

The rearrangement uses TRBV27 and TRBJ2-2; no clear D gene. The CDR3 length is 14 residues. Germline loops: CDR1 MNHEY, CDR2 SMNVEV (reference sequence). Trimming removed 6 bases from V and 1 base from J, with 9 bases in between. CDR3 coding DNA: TGTGCCAGCAGGGTCAGATTGAACACCGGGGAGCTGTTTTTT. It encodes CASRVRLNTGELFF.